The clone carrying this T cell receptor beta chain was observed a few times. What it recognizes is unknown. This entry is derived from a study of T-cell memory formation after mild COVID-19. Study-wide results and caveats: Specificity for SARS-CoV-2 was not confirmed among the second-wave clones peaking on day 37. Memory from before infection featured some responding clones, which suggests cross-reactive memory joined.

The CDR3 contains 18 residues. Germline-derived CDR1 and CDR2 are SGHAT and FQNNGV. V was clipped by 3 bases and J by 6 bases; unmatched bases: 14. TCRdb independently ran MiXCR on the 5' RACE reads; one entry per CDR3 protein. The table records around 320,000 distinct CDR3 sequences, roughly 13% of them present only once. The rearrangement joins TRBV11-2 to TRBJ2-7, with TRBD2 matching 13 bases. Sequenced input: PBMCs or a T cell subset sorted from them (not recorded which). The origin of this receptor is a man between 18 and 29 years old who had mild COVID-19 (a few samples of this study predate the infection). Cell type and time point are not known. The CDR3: CASSFVVPTSGGAFEQYF. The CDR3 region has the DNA TGTGCCAGCAGCTTCGTGGTACCAACTAGCGGGGGGGCCTTCGAGCAGTACTTC. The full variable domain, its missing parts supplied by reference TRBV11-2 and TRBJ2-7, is EAGVAQSPRYKIIEKRQSVAFWCNPISGHATLYWYQQILGQGPKLLIQFQNNGVVDDSQLPKDRFSAERLKGVDSTLKIQPAKLEDSAVYLCASSFVVPTSGGAFEQYFGPGTRLTVT.